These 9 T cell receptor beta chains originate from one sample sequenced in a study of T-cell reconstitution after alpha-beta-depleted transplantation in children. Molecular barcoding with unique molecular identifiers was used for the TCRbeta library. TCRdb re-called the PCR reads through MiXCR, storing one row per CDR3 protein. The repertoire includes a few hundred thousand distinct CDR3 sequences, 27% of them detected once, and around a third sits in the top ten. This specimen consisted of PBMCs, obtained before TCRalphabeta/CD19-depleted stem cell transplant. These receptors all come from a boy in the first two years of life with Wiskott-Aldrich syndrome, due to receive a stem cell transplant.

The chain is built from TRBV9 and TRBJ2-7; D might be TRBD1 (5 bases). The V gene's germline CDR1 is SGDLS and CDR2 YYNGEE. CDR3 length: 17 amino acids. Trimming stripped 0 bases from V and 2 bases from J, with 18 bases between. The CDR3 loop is CASSVGQVRQMPYEQYF. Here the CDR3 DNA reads TGTGCCAGCAGCGTAGGGCAGGTGAGACAGATGCCCTACGAGCAGTACTTC.

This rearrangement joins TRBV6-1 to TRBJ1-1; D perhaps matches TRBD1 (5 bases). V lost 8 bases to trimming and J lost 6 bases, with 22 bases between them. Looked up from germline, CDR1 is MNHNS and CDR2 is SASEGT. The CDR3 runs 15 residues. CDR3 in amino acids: CASWPYAGIAAEAFF. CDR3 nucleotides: TGTGCCAGCTGGCCCTACGCAGGGATTGCCGCTGAAGCTTTCTTT.

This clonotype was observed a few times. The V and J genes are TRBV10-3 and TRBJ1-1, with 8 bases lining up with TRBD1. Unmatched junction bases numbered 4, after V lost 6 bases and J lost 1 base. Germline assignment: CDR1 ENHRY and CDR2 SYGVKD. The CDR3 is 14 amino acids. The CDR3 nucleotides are TGTGCCATCAGCCCCGGACAGGGGAACACTGAAGCTTTCTTT. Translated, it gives CAISPGQGNTEAFF.

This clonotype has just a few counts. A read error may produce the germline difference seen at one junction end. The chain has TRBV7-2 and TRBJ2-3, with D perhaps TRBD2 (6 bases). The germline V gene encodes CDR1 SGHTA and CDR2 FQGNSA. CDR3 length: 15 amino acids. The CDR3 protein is CASSLDSGGKDTHYF. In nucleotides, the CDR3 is TGTGCCAGCAGCTTAGATAGCGGAGGTAAAGATACGCATTATTTT.

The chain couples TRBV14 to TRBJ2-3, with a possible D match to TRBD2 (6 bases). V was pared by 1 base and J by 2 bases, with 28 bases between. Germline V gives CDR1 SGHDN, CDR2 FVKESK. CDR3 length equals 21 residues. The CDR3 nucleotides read TGTGCCAGCAGCCAAGCCGGAGAAGCGGGTAAAGGTATTTTCTACACAGATACGCAGTATTTT. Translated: CASSQAGEAGKGIFYTDTQYF.

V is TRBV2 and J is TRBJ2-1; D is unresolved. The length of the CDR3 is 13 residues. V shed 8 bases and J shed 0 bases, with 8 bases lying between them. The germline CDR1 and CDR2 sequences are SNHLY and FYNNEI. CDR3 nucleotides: TGTGCCAGCCAGGCAACCTCCTACAATGAGCAGTTCTTC. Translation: CASQATSYNEQFF.

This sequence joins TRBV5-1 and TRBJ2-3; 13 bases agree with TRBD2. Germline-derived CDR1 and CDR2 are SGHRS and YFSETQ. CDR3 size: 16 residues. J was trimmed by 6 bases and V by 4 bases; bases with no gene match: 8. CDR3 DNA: TGCGCCAGCAGCCTCCCGGGACTAGCGGGAAGGGATACGCAGTATTTT. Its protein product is CASSLPGLAGRDTQYF.

The CDR3 loop reads CSARAPRGIGYQPQHF. CDR3 sequence (DNA): TGCAGTGCTAGGGCCCCGAGGGGGATAGGGTATCAGCCCCAGCATTTT. The chain couples TRBV20-1 to TRBJ1-5; possibly TRBD1 for D (6 bases). V was clipped by 3 bases and J by 5 bases, with 20 bases between them. This CDR3 has 16 amino acids. CDR1 is DFQATT, CDR2 SNEGSKA, per germline (reference sequence).

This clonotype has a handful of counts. The CDR3 region is CATSRAGLGYEQYF. CDR3 sequence (DNA): TGTGCCACCAGCAGAGCGGGCCTAGGCTACGAGCAGTACTTC. V and J are TRBV15 and TRBJ2-7, with D hard to call. Trimming took off 1 base at V and 3 bases at J, with 10 bases between the two ends. The CDR3 runs to 14 residues. CDR1 is LNHNV and CDR2 is YYDKDF in the germline V gene (reference sequence).